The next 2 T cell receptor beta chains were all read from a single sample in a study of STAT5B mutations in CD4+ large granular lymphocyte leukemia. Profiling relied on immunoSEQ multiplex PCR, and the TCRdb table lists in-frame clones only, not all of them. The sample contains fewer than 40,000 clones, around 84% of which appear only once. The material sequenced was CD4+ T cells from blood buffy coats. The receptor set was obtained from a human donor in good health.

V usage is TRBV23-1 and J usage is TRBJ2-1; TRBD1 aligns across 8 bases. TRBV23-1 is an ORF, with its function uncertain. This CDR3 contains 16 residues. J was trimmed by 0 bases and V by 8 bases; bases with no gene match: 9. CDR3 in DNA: TGCGCCAGCGGGCGCAGGGGGCGACCCTCCTACAATGAGCAGTTCTTC. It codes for CASGRRGRPSYNEQFF.

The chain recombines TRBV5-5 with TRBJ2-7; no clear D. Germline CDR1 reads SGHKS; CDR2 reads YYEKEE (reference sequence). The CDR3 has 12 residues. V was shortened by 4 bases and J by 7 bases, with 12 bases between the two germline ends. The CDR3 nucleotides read TGTGCCAGCAGCCCCTTATTTCTGGAGCAGTACTTC. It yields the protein CASSPLFLEQYF.